This TCR beta chain was identified in a study of blood T cells in healthy people across ages. The authors ran a second PCR of about 7 to 11 cycles using a sample-barcoded 5' primer and a J-beta primer mix. TCRdb analysed the 5' RACE reads with MiXCR anew, one entry per CDR3 protein. The data hold 350,000 to 450,000 distinct CDR3 sequences, with over 45% observed a single time. The germline V and J ends were trimmed by 8 bases and 4 bases, with 14 bases remaining between them. Germline V gene data show CDR1 as SNHLY and CDR2 as FYNNEI. This CDR3 has 14 residues. The chain carries TRBV2 and TRBJ1-4; no clear D. This clonotype was obtained from a man between 60 and 75 years old in good health. Sequenced: blood. CDR3 sequence reads: CASGLGILNEKLFF. Here the CDR3 DNA reads TGTGCCAGCGGGTTGGGAATACTTAATGAAAAACTGTTTTTT. The full variable domain, its missing parts supplied by reference TRBV2 and TRBJ1-4, is EPEVTQTPSHQVTQMGQEVILRCVPISNHLYFYWYRQILGQKVEFLVSFYNNEISEKSEIFDDQFSVERPDGSNFTLKIRSTKLEDSAMYFCASGLGILNEKLFFGSGTQLSVL.